One sample yielded the 9 T cell receptor beta chains listed below, sequenced in a study of OX40 agonist ivuxolimab in advanced cancers. This table comes from immunoSEQ multiplex PCR, and its TCRdb copy is limited to in-frame clones, with some not included. The table shows around 63,000 clones, with more than 80% occurring only once. This material consisted of CD4+ or CD8+ T cells sorted from blood, taken in a trial of the OX40 agonist ivuxolimab. Source of these receptors: an adult with an advanced solid tumor such as melanoma, head and neck, liver or kidney cancer.

The rearrangement uses TRBV6-5 and TRBJ1-1; tentative D call: TRBD1 (5 bases). V shed 5 bases and J shed 7 bases, with 8 bases lying between them. From germline, CDR1 is MNHEY and CDR2 SVGAGI. The CDR3 has 11 residues. CDR3 amino acids: CASSLGHEAFF. The CDR3 DNA sequence: TGTGCCAGCAGTCTCGGACATGAAGCTTTCTTT.

Comment on this clone: Other nucleotide sequences from this sample produce the same CDR3. CDR3 sequence reads: CASSEVSYEQYF. The CDR3, as DNA: TGTGCCAGCAGTGAAGTTTCGTACGAGCAGTACTTC. This chain joins TRBV2 and TRBJ2-7; D remains unclear. The V gene's germline CDR1 is SNHLY and CDR2 FYNNEI. The length of the CDR3 is 12 residues. The V end lost 1 base, the J end lost 4 bases, and 5 bases lay between the germline ends. Combining the CDR3 with reference TRBV2 and TRBJ2-7 gives the whole variable domain EPEVTQTPSHQVTQMGQEVILRCVPISNHLYFYWYRQILGQKVEFLVSFYNNEISEKSEIFDDQFSVERPDGSNFTLKIRSTKLEDSAMYFCASSEVSYEQYFGPGTRLTVT.

CDR3 amino acids: CASSIAGTPEVQFF. The CDR3 DNA reads TGTGCCAGTAGTATAGCTGGGACTCCGGAGGTGCAGTTCTTC. The chain links TRBV19 to TRBJ2-1, with a possible D match to TRBD2 (6 bases). There are 14 residues in the CDR3. V lost 1 base and J lost 12, with 16 bases in between. Germline V CDR1 and CDR2: LNHDA, SQIVND (reference sequence).

The chain couples TRBV7-9 to TRBJ2-3; 8 nucleotides line up with TRBD2. The germline gives CDR1 SEHNR, CDR2 FQNEAQ (reference sequence). The CDR3 contains 14 residues. The V segment lost 5 bases and the J segment 2 bases; nucleotides outside the gene matches: 3. CDR3: CASSLSGTTDTQYF. As DNA, the CDR3 is TGTGCCAGCAGCCTTAGCGGGACCACAGATACGCAGTATTTT.

The chain is built from TRBV7-8 and TRBJ2-7; 9 bases are shared with TRBD1. This CDR3 comprises 13 residues. After removal of 5 bases from V and 4 bases from J, the junction contained 3 bases not matched to a gene. The germline gives CDR1 SGHVS, CDR2 FQNEAQ. The CDR3 region is CASSPDRGYEQYF. CDR3 sequence (DNA): TGTGCCAGCAGCCCGGACAGGGGATACGAGCAGTACTTC.

The chain is built from TRBV19 and TRBJ2-7; 7 bases align to TRBD1. Germline V CDR1 and CDR2: LNHDA, SQIVND (reference sequence). Losses at the gene ends were 6 bases for V and 3 bases for J; bases not matched to a gene: 14. This CDR3 is 16 amino acids long. In DNA form, the CDR3 reads TGTGCCAGTAGGAAACACGGGACAGCAGGGGACTACGAGCAGTACTTC. It encodes CASRKHGTAGDYEQYF.

In its sample, this clone was seen once. The gene calls are TRBV7-2 and TRBJ2-5; D unresolved. Germline V gene data show CDR1 as SGHTA and CDR2 as FQGNSA. The CDR3 has 13 residues. V shed 3 bases and J shed 5 bases, with 10 bases lying between them. This chain's CDR3 is CASSFSFGETQYF. CDR3 DNA sequence: TGTGCCAGCAGCTTTAGCTTCGGGGAGACCCAGTACTTC.

V is TRBV29-1 and J is TRBJ2-5; the match to TRBD1 covers 7 bases. V was pared by 5 bases and J by 1 base, with 1 base of the junction left unmatched. There are 12 residues in the CDR3. Germline V gives CDR1 SQVTM, CDR2 ANQGSEA. The CDR3 DNA reads as TGCAGCGTTAACAGGGGCCAAGAGACCCAGTACTTC. It is translated as CSVNRGQETQYF.

The table lists this clone with a few counts. The genes are TRBV10-3 and TRBJ1-1; possibly TRBD1 for D (6 bases). Trimming took 5 bases from V and 6 from J, leaving 13 bases between them. The CDR3 spans 13 residues. Per germline, CDR1 ENHRY and CDR2 SYGVKD. CDR3 sequence (DNA): TGTGCCATCAGTAAACAGGGTGGGGCTGAAGCTTTCTTT. It codes for CAISKQGGAEAFF.